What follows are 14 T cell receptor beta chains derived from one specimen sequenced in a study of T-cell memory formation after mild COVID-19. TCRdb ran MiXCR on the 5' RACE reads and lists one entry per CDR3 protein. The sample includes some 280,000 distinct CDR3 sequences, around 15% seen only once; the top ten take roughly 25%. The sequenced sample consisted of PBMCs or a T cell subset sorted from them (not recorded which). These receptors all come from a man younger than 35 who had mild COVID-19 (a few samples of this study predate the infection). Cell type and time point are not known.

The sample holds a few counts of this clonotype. CDR3 in DNA: TGTGCCACCAGTGATGGGAAGATCCAAGGTAATGAGCAGTTCTTC. The encoded protein is CATSDGKIQGNEQFF. The V gene is TRBV24-1, the J gene TRBJ2-1; D gene ambiguous. CDR1 and CDR2 (germline): KGHDR, SFDVKD. Trimming pared 3 bases from V and 7 bases from J, leaving 15 bases between. CDR3 length equals 15 residues.

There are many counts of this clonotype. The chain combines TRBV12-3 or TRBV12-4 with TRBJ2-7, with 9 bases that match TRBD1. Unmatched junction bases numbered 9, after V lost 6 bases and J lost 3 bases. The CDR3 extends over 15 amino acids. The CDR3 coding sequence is TGTGCCAGCAGGGAGCGACAGGGGGATCACTACGAGCAGTACTTC. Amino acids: CASRERQGDHYEQYF.

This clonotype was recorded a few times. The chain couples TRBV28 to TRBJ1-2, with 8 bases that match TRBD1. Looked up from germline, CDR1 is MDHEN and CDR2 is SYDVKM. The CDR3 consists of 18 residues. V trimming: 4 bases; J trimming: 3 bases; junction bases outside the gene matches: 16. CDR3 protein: CASSSTGGGGVRHYGYTF. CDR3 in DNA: TGTGCCAGCAGTTCTACAGGGGGTGGAGGGGTACGTCACTATGGCTACACCTTC.

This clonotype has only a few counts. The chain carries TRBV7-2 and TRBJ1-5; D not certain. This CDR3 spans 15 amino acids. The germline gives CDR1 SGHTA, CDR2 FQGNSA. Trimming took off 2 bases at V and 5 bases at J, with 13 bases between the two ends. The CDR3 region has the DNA TGTGCCAGCAGCTTAATTTTTCCGAGCGATCAGCCCCAGCATTTT. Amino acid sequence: CASSLIFPSDQPQHF.

The CDR3 reads CASSSTGGYGYTF. CDR3 DNA: TGTGCCAGCAGCTCTACAGGGGGGTATGGCTACACCTTC. The gene calls are TRBV5-4 and TRBJ1-2; 8 bases match TRBD1. The CDR3 is 13 residues long. The germline V gene has CDR1 SGHNT and CDR2 YYREEE (reference sequence). V shed 3 bases, J shed 5 bases, and the junction held 3 bases outside the gene matches.

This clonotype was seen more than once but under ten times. CDR3 amino acids: CASTPGVRGDTQYF. Here the CDR3 DNA reads TGTGCCAGCACCCCGGGGGTCCGCGGGGATACGCAGTATTTT. The chain has TRBV6-2 or TRBV6-3 and TRBJ2-3, with D perhaps matching TRBD2 (6 bases). The CDR3 loop spans 14 amino acids. Trimming pared 7 bases from V and 6 bases from J, leaving 17 bases between. In germline, CDR1 is MNHEY, CDR2 SVGEGT.

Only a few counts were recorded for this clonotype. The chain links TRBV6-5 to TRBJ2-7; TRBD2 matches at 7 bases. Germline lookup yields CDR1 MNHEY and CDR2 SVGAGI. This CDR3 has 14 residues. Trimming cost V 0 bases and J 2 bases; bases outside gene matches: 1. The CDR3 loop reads CASSYSRGAYEQYV. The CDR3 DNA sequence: TGTGCCAGCAGTTACTCTCGGGGGGCCTACGAGCAGTACGTC.

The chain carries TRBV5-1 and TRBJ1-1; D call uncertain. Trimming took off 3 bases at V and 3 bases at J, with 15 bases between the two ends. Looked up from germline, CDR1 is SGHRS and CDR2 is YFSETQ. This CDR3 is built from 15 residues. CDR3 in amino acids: CASSSLDGRHTEAFF. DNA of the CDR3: TGCGCCAGCAGCTCCCTTGATGGAAGGCACACTGAAGCTTTCTTT.

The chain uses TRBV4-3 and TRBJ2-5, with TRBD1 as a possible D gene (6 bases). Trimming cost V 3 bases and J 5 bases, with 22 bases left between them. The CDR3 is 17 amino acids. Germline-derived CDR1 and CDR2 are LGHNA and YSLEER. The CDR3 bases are TGCGCCAGCAGCCAGCAGCCGGGACATAATTTCGGCGAGACCCAGTACTTC. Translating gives CASSQQPGHNFGETQYF.

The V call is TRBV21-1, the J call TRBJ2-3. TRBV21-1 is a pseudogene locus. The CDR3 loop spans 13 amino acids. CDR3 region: CASSKAGLDTQYF. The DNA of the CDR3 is TGTGCCAGCAGCAAAGCGGGGCTAGATACGCAGTATTTT.

CDR3 nucleotide sequence: TGTGCCAGCAGCCGTGCGAGTGGGCTAGCGGGGGGCGAGAACACCGGGGAGCTGTTTTTT. It is translated as CASSRASGLAGGENTGELFF. J is TRBJ2-2 and V is TRBV4-2; 11 bases align to TRBD2. Trimming cost V 4 bases and J 1 base; bases outside gene matches: 14. This CDR3 is 20 amino acids long. In germline, CDR1 is LGHNA, CDR2 YNFKEQ.

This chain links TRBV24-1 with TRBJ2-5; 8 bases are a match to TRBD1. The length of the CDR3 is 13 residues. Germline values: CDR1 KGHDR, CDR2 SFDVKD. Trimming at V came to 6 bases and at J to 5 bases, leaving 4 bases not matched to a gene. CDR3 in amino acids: CATSPGGGETQYF. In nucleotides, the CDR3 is TGTGCCACCAGTCCAGGGGGCGGGGAGACCCAGTACTTC.

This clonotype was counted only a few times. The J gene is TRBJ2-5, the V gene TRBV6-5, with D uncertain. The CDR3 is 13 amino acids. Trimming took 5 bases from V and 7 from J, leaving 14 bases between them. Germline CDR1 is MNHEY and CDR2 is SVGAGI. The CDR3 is CASSHRDTGTQYF. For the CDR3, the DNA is TGTGCCAGCAGTCATAGAGATACTGGGACCCAGTACTTC.

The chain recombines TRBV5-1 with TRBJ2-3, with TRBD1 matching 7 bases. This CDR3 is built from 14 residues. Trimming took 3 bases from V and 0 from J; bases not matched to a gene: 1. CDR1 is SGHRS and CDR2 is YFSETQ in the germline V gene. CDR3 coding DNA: TGCGCCAGCAGCTGGGGACAGAGCACAGATACGCAGTATTTT. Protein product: CASSWGQSTDTQYF.